These T cell receptor beta chains were read from a single sample in a study of PD-L1 blockade in urothelial cancer. The table came from immunoSEQ multiplex PCR; TCRdb's copy has only in-frame clones and leaves some out. The sample comprises 15,000 to 20,000 clones, about 91% of which are singletons, and roughly 13% rests with the top ten. The sequencing here drew on PBMCs, taken around atezolizumab (anti-PD-L1) treatment. The origin of the receptors is a man between 65 and 85 years old with urothelial cancer. CDR3s include the opening cysteine and the closing phenylalanine or tryptophan. D genes are given only for firm matches. Size is omitted from some rows. Given values are once, few, many or a class for expanded clones.

TRBJ1-5	-	TRBV7-2	-	TGTGCCAGCAGCTTAGGCCCAGGGGTTGGGCAGCCCCAGCATTTT	CASSLGPGVGQPQHF
TRBJ1-1	TRBD1	TRBV4-1	-	TGCGCCAGCAGCAAGGACAGGGGGCTTAGCACTGAAGCTTTCTTT	CASSKDRGLSTEAFF
TRBJ1-4	TRBD1	TRBV5-6	-	TGTGCCAGCAGCTTGAGGGGGCGAGGCCTTAATGAAAAACTGTTTTTT	CASSLRGRGLNEKLFF
TRBJ2-3	-	TRBV20-1	-	TGCAGTGCCGCGCGCACAGATACGCAGTATTTT	CSAARTDTQYF
TRBJ2-3	TRBD1	TRBV6-5	-	TGTGCCAGCAGTTCCGGACAGGGGGCGTTGACAGATACGCAGTATTTT	CASSSGQGALTDTQYF
TRBJ1-4	-	TRBV27	-	TGTGCCAGCAGTTTAACGACAGGTTCGGAGATCCTGTTTTTT	CASSLTTGSEILFF
TRBJ2-6	-	TRBV19	-	TGTGCCAGTAGTTCCAACGGGGTCCTCTCTGGGGCCAACGTCCTGACTTTC	CASSSNGVLSGANVLTF
TRBJ2-3	TRBD2	TRBV6-4	medium-sized	TGTGCCAGCAGTGACTCGAGCGGGGGCACAGATACGCAGTATTTT	CASSDSSGGTDTQYF
TRBJ1-6	TRBD1	TRBV18	once	TGTGCCAGCTCATTCGCACAGGGGGCGCGGGAATCACCCCTCCACTTT	CASSFAQGARESPLHF
TRBJ2-2	TRBD1	TRBV10-3	-	TGTGCCATCAGCCGAGTACCTGGGACAGCGGACACCGGGGAGCTGTTTTTT	CAISRVPGTADTGELFF
TRBJ1-1	-	TRBV5-1	-	TGCGCCAGCAGCTTGTGGGGGGGTGAGAACACTGAAGCTTTCTTT	CASSLWGGENTEAFF
TRBJ1-6	-	TRBV2	-	TGTGCCAGCAGTGAGTGGGGAGGGAATCATTCACCCCTCCACTTT	CASSEWGGNHSPLHF
TRBJ1-5	-	TRBV5-4	-	TGTGCCAGCAGCCTGAACAGGGAGCAGCCCCAGCATTTT	CASSLNREQPQHF
TRBJ1-4	-	TRBV9	-	TGTGCCAGCAGCGTACGGTGGACAGTTGGTGAAAAACTGTTTTTT	CASSVRWTVGEKLFF
TRBJ2-1	TRBD2	TRBV5-6	-	TGTGCCAGCAGCTGGGGACTAGCGGGGGCCTCCTACAATGAGCAGTTCTTC	CASSWGLAGASYNEQFF
TRBJ2-1	TRBD2	TRBV19	-	TGTGCCAGTAGAGATAGCGGGGGTAGCTATGAGCAGTTCTTC	CASRDSGGSYEQFF
TRBJ1-1	TRBD1	TRBV13	few	TGTGCCAGCAGCGTCCGGGACAGAGTTAAAGCTTTCTTT	CASSVRDRVKAFF
TRBJ2-2	-	TRBV2	-	TGTGCCAGCAGGGGGGTGGGGGGCACCGGGGAGCTGTTTTTT	CASRGVGGTGELFF
TRBJ1-2	-	TRBV4-1	-	TGCGCCAGCAGCCAAGATGAGATACTACCCTTCCGCTACACCTTC	CASSQDEILPFRYTF
TRBJ2-5	TRBD1	TRBV6-5	once	TGTGCCAGCAGTTACGTAGGGGGCCGGGAGACCCAGTACTTC	CASSYVGGRETQYF
TRBJ1-3	-	TRBV28	-	TGTGCCAGCAGTTTACCAGCAGGGTCCTCTGGAAACACCATATATTTT	CASSLPAGSSGNTIYF
TRBJ1-3	-	TRBV7-2	-	TGTGCCAGCGTGGAGGGAGGTGCCCTCTCTGGAAACACCATATATTTT	CASVEGGALSGNTIYF
TRBJ1-6	-	TRBV5-6	-	TGTGCCAGCACCACAAAAGGGAGCTCCTATAATTCACCCCTCCACTTT	CASTTKGSSYNSPLHF
TRBJ2-3	TRBD2	TRBV7-9	-	TGTGCCAGCAGCTTAGTCACGAGCAGCGGGAAGACGTATACGCAGTATTTT	CASSLVTSSGKTYTQYF
TRBJ1-5	TRBD1	TRBV6-1	medium-sized	TGTGCCAGCAGTCTCGACAGGGACCCCCTTCAGCCCCAGCATTTT	CASSLDRDPLQPQHF
TRBJ2-7	-	TRBV6-9	-	TGTGCCAGCAGTTACGCGACAAGCTACGAGCAGTACTTC	CASSYATSYEQYF
TRBJ1-2	-	TRBV12-5	-	TGTGCTAGTGGTTTGGTACCAACTTTGGACTCGAACTATGGCTACACCTTC	CASGLVPTLDSNYGYTF
TRBJ1-5	-	TRBV18	-	TGTGCCAGCTCACCAACAGGCGCGAGCAATCAGCCCCAGCATTTT	CASSPTGASNQPQHF
TRBJ1-5	TRBD1	TRBV27	-	TGTGCCAGCAGACTGGGACAGGGGAATCAGCCCCAGCATTTT	CASRLGQGNQPQHF
TRBJ1-2	-	TRBV5-1	-	TGCGCCGGCAGTAGGGGAGGGCCCTATGGCTACACCTTC	CAGSRGGPYGYTF
TRBJ2-7	-	TRBV29-1	once	TGCAGCGTTGGCAGGGGAAGCTCCTACGAGCAGTACTTC	CSVGRGSSYEQYF
TRBJ2-1	-	TRBV5-6	-	TGTGCCAGCAGCTACATCAAGAGGGCCAGGGGTCACAATGAGCAGTTCTTC	CASSYIKRARGHNEQFF
TRBJ2-1	-	TRBV4-1	-	TGCGCCAGCAGCCAAGTAGCGGAGACGTACAATGAGCAGTTCTTC	CASSQVAETYNEQFF
TRBJ1-6	-	TRBV19	-	TGTGCCAGTAGTCCTACCAGCGGGACACCCCTCCACTTT	CASSPTSGTPLHF
TRBJ1-1	-	TRBV14	few	TGTGCCAGCAGCCAAGATATTTGGCCGAACACTGAAGCTTTCTTT	CASSQDIWPNTEAFF
TRBJ1-4	-	TRBV2	-	TGTGCCAGCAGTGAAGGGACAGAAAAACTGTTTTTT	CASSEGTEKLFF
TRBJ2-5	-	TRBV5-1	-	TGCGCCAGCAGCCCAGGGTACCAAGAGACCCAGTACTTC	CASSPGYQETQYF
TRBJ2-1	-	TRBV7-6	-	TGTGCCAGCAGCTCAAGAGACATTAACTATGAGCAGTTCTTC	CASSSRDINYEQFF
TRBJ1-1	-	TRBV6-5	-	TGTGCCAGCAGTTACGGAGAATTCACTGAAGCTTTCTTT	CASSYGEFTEAFF